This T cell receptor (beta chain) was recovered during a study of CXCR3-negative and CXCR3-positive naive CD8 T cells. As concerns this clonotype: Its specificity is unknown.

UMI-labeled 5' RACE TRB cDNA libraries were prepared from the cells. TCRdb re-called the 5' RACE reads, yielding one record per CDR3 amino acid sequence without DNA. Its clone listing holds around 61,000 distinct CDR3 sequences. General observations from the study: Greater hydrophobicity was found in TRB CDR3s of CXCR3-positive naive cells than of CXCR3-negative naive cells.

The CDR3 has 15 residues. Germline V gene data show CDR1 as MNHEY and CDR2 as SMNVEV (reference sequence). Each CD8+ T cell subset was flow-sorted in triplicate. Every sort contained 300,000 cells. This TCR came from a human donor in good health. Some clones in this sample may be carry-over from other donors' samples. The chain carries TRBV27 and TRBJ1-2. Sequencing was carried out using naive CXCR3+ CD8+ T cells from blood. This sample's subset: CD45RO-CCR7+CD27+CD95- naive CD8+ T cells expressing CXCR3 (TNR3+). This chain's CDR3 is CASSLSGGRADGYTF.